The rows below give T cell receptor beta chains drawn from one sample of a study of T cell responses to AZD1222 COVID-19 vaccine. Sequencing was performed with immunoSEQ multiplex PCR; in TCRdb, only in-frame clones are kept and a portion is missing. The data contain roughly 100,000 clones, 80% to 90% of them seen just once; the ten biggest clones take up roughly 45%. The material was peripheral blood, obtained 28 days after the second AZD1222 dose. The receptors here all came from an adult who received the AZD1222 COVID-19 vaccine. Each CDR3 is given with its conserved first and last residue. D genes are given only for firm matches. Size is stated for part of the rows, as once, few or many counts, or as a class when the clone is expanded.

>-|TRBV21-1|-|TRBJ2-2
CASSTTGVGTGELFF
TGTGCCAGCAGCACGACAGGGGTGGGCACCGGGGAGCTGTTTTTT
>-|TRBV29-1|-|TRBJ2-7
CSGGVSPYEQYF
TGCAGCGGGGGGGTTTCGCCCTACGAGCAGTACTTC
>-|TRBV5-8|-|TRBJ1-2
CASSYLGSENYGYTF
TGTGCCAGCAGCTACCTAGGGTCAGAGAACTATGGCTACACCTTC
>-|TRBV3-1/TRBV3-2|-|TRBJ1-4
CASSQDDQGSNEKLFF
TGTGCCAGCAGCCAAGATGACCAGGGTTCTAATGAAAAACTGTTTTTT
>few|TRBV19|TRBD1|TRBJ1-5
CASSSWGQGGNQPQHF
TGTGCCAGTAGTTCCTGGGGACAGGGTGGCAATCAGCCCCAGCATTTT
>-|TRBV28|TRBD1|TRBJ2-6
CASRTGYSGANVLTF
TGTGCCAGCAGGACAGGGTACTCTGGGGCCAACGTCCTGACTTTC
>-|TRBV28|-|TRBJ1-1
CASSRGSSGGNAEAFF
TGTGCCAGCAGTAGGGGGTCAAGCGGGGGAAACGCTGAAGCTTTCTTT
>-|TRBV4-1|TRBD2|TRBJ2-1
CASSQLAGGGNEQFF
TGCGCCAGCAGCCAACTAGCGGGAGGGGGTAATGAGCAGTTCTTC
>-|TRBV24-1|TRBD2|TRBJ2-2
CATSVGLAGGSGKLFF
TGTGCCACCAGTGTTGGACTAGCGGGAGGCTCGGGGAAGCTGTTTTTT
>-|TRBV11-2|-|TRBJ2-2
CARGSNTGELFF
TGTGCCCGAGGTTCGAACACCGGGGAGCTGTTTTTT
>-|TRBV7-9|TRBD2|TRBJ2-3
CASSPSGLAGGTDTQYF
TGTGCCAGCAGCCCATCGGGACTAGCGGGGGGCACAGATACGCAGTATTTT
>-|TRBV2|TRBD2|TRBJ2-7
CASSEVGLADSYEQYF
TGTGCCAGCAGTGAAGTAGGACTAGCGGATTCCTACGAGCAGTACTTC
>-|TRBV28|TRBD2|TRBJ2-7
CASSFVLAGVEQYF
TGTGCCAGCAGTTTCGTCCTAGCGGGAGTCGAGCAGTACTTC
>-|TRBV5-1|-|TRBJ1-3
CASSLGESVSGNTIYF
TGCGCCAGCAGCTTGGGCGAGAGCGTCTCTGGAAACACCATATATTTT
>-|TRBV6-1|-|TRBJ1-6
CASSEKTYTLHF
TGTGCCAGCAGTGAAAAAACCTACACCCTCCACTTT
>-|TRBV2|TRBD1|TRBJ2-7
CASRMRQGAYEQYF
TGTGCCAGCAGAATGAGACAGGGCGCCTACGAGCAGTACTTC
>many|TRBV7-8|-|TRBJ2-6
CASSSITGGSGANVLTF
TGTGCCAGCAGCTCTATCACCGGGGGTTCTGGGGCCAACGTCCTGACTTTC